These 2 T cell receptor beta chains came from one sample sequenced in a study of T cells in Graves' hyperthyroidism and ophthalmopathy. RNA transcripts gave rise to amplified TCR beta CDR3 regions. Primed by the HTBI set, a first-round RT-PCR was run on the TCR CDR3. Each CDR3 protein gets one entry after TCRdb re-called the multiplex PCR reads with MiXCR. The sample consists of hundreds of thousands of distinct CDR3 sequences, 35% of them appearing once. Sequences were obtained from blood. These receptor sequences come from a woman aged 40 to 50 with Graves' hyperthyroidism.

The rearrangement links TRBV12-5 to TRBJ1-1; possibly TRBD1 for D (5 bases). Trimming removed 3 bases at V and 1 base at J, with 15 bases between. The CDR3 loop spans 16 amino acids. The germline gives CDR1 LGHNT, CDR2 FRNRAP. The CDR3 reads CASGFLLQEPNTEAFF. The CDR3 DNA reads as TGTGCTAGTGGTTTTTTATTACAGGAGCCGAACACTGAAGCTTTCTTT.

The rearrangement joins TRBV7-9 to TRBJ2-7; D may be TRBD2 (6 bases). The V end was cut by 3 bases, the J end by 7 bases, with 13 bases between. The CDR3 is made up of 13 amino acids. The germline V gene has CDR1 SEHNR and CDR2 FQNEAQ (reference sequence). CDR3 DNA sequence: TGTGCCAGCAGCTTCGGAGGGCCGGGAGAGCAGTACTTC. This encodes CASSFGGPGEQYF.